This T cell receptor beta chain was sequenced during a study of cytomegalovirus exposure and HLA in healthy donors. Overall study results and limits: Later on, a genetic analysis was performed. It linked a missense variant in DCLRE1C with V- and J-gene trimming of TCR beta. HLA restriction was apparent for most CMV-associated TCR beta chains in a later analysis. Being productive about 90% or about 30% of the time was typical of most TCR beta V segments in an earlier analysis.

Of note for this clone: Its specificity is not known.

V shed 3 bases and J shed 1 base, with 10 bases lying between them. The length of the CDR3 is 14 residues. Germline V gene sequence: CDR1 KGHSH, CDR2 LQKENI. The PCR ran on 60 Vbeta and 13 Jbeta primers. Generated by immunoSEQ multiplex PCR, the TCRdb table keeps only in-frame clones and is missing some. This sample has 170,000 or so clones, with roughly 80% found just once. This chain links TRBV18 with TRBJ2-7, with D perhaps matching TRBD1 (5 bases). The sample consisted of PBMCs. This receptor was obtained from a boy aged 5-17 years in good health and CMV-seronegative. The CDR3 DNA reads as TGTGCCAGCTCACCGGGGCAGGCATCCTACGAGCAGTACTTC. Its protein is CASSPGQASYEQYF.